Sequencing of this T cell receptor beta chain was carried out in a study of T cell responses to AZD1222 COVID-19 vaccine. This CDR3 contains 14 residues. V was clipped by 10 bases and J by 0 bases; unmatched bases: 9. The germline V gene encodes CDR1 SNHLY and CDR2 FYNNEI. Worth noting for this clone: Its antigen is not identified.

Study-wide results and limits: It was only after the peak T cell response that any repertoires were sampled. Clonal diversity was possibly underestimated, and white British individuals and females predominated among donors. Only a handful of AZD1222 recipients, several in all, had baseline seropositivity.

TCRdb's table, derived via immunoSEQ multiplex PCR, lists solely in-frame clones and lacks some. The sample includes more than 140,000 clones, approximately 89% of them seen just once. Sequencing used peripheral blood, obtained on day 0 of AZD1222 vaccination. This rearrangement joins TRBV2 to TRBJ2-7, with 7 nucleotides matching TRBD1. The TCR originated in an adult in good health. The CDR3, as DNA: TGTGCCATTAACGTCGGGACAGCCTCCTACGAGCAGTACTTC. Encoded protein: CAINVGTASYEQYF. Combining the CDR3 with reference TRBV2 and TRBJ2-7 gives the whole variable domain EPEVTQTPSHQVTQMGQEVILRCVPISNHLYFYWYRQILGQKVEFLVSFYNNEISEKSEIFDDQFSVERPDGSNFTLKIRSTKLEDSAMYFCAINVGTASYEQYFGPGTRLTVT.